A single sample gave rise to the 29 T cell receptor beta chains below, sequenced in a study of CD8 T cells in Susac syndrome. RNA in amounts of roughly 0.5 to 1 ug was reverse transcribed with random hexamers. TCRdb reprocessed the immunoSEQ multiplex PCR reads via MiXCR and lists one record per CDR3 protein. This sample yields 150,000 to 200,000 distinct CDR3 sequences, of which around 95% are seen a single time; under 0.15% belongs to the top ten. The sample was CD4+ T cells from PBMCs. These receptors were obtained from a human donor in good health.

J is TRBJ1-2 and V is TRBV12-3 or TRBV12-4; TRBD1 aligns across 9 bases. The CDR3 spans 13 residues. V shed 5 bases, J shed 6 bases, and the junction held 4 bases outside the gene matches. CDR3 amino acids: CASSQQGADGYTF. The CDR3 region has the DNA TGTGCCAGCAGTCAACAGGGGGCTGATGGCTACACCTTC.

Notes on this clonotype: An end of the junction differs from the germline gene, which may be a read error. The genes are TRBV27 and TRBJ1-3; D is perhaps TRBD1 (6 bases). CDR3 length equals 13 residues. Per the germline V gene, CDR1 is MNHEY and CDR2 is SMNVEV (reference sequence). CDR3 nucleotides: TGTGCCAGCAGCCAGACTCCGGGGACATCCGAAACCTTT. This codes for CASSQTPGTSETF.

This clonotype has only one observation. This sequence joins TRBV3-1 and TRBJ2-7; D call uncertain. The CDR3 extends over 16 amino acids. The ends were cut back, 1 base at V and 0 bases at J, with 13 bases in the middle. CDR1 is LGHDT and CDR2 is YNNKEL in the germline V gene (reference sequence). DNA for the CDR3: TGTGCCAGCAGCCAAGGTCTGGCGAGGAGCTCCTACGAGCAGTACTTC. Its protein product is CASSQGLARSSYEQYF.

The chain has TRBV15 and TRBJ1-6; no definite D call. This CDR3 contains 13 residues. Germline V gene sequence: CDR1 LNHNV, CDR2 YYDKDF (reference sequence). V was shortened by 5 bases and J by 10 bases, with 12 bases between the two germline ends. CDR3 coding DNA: TGTGCCACCAGCGGAAATTTAGGGTCACCCCTCCACTTT. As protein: CATSGNLGSPLHF.

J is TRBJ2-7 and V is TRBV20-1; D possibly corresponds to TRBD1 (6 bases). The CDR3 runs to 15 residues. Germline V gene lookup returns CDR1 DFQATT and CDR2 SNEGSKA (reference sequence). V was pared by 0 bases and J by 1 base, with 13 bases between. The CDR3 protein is CSARDQDRLSYEQYF. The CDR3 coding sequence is TGCAGTGCTAGAGATCAAGACAGGTTATCCTACGAGCAGTACTTC.

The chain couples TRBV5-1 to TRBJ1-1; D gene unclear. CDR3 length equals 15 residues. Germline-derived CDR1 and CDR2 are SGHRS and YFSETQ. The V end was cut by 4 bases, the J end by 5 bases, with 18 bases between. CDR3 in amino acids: CASSPGRGGGTEAFF. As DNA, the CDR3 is TGCGCCAGCAGCCCGGGTCGGGGAGGAGGTACTGAAGCTTTCTTT.

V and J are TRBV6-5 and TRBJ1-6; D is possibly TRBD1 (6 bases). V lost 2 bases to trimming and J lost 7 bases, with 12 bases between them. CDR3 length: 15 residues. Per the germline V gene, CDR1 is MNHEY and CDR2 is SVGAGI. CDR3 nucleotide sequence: TGTGCCAGCAGTTACGGAACAGGGCGAAATTCACCCCTCCACTTT. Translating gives CASSYGTGRNSPLHF.

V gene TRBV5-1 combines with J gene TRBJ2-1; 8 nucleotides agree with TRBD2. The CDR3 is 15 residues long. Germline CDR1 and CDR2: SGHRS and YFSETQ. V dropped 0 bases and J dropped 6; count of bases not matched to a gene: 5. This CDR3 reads CASSLAEAGVNEQFF. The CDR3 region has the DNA TGCGCCAGCAGCTTGGCCGAAGCGGGGGTCAATGAGCAGTTCTTC.

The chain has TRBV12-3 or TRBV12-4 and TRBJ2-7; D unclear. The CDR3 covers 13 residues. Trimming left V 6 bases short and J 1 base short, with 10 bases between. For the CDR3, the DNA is TGTGCCAGCAGACCCTCCCCTTCCTACGAGCAGTACTTC. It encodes CASRPSPSYEQYF.

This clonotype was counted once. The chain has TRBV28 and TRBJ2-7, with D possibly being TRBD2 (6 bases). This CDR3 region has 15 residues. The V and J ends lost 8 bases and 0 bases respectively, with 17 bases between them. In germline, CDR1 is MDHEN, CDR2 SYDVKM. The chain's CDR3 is CASGVRGGISYEQYF. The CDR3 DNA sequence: TGTGCCAGCGGGGTGAGAGGAGGGATCTCCTACGAGCAGTACTTC.

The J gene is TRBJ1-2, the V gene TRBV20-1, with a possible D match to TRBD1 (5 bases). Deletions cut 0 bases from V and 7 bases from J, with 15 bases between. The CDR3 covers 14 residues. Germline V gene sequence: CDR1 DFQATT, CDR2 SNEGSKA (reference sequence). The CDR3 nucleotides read TGCAGTGCTAGAGATCAACGGGGGATTAGTGGCTACACCTTC. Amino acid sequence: CSARDQRGISGYTF.

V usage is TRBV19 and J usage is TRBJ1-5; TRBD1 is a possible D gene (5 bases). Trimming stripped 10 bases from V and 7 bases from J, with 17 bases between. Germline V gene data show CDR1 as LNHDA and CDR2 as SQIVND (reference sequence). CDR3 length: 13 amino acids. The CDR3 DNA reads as TGTGCCACTAGGGGTTCAGTAGGACAGCCCCAGCATTTT. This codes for CATRGSVGQPQHF.

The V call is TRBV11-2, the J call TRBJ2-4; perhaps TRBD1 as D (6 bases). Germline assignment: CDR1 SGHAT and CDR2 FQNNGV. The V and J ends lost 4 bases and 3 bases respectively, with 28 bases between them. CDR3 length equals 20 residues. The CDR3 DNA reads TGTGCCAGCAGCTCATGGGGCCAGGGGCTGCCCCCTCCAAACAAAAACATTCAGTACTTC. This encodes CASSSWGQGLPPPNKNIQYF.

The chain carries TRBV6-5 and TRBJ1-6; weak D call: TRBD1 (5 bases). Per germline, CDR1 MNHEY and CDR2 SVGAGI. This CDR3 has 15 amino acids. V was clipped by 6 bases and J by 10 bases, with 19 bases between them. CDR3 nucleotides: TGTGCCAGCAGGGACCATCAGGGACTTGACTCACCCCTCCACTTT. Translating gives CASRDHQGLDSPLHF.

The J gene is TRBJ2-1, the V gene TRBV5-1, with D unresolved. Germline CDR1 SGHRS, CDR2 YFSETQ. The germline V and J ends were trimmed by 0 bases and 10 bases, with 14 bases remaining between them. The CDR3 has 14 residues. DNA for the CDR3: TGCGCCAGCAGCTTGGTGCCACTCGGTGGGGAGCAGTTCTTC. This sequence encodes CASSLVPLGGEQFF.

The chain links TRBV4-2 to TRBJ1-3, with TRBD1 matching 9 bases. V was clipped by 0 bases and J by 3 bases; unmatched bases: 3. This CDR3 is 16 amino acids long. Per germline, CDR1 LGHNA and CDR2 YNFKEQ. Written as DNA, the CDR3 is TGTGCCAGCAGCCAAGAAGGGACAGGGAATGGAAACACCATATATTTT. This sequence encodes CASSQEGTGNGNTIYF.

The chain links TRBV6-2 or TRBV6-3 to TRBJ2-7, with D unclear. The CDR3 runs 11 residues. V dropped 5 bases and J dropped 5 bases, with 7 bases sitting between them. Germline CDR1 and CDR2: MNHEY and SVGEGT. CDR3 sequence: CASSRANEQYF. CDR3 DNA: TGTGCCAGCAGTCGGGCCAACGAGCAGTACTTC.

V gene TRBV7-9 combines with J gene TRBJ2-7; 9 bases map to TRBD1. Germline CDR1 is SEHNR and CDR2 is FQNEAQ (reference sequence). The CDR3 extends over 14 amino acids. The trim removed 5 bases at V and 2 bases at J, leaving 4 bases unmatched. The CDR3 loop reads CASSAQGAAYEQYF. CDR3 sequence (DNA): TGTGCCAGCAGCGCACAGGGGGCCGCCTACGAGCAGTACTTC.

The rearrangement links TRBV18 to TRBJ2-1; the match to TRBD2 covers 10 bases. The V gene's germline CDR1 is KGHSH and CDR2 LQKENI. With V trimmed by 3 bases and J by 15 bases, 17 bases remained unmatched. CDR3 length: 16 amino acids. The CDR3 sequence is CASSPLDLAGELLPFF. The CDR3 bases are TGTGCCAGCTCACCCCTCGACCTAGCGGGGGAACTCTTGCCGTTCTTC. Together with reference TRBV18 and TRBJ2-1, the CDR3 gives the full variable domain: NAGVMQNPRHLVRRRGQEARLRCSPMKGHSHVYWYRQLPEEGLKFMVYLQKENIIDESGMPKERFSAEFPKEGPSILRIQQVVRGDSAAYFCASSPLDLAGELLPFFGPGTRLTVL.

Written as DNA, the CDR3 is TGCAGCGTTGAAGTCGGACAAGACTACGAGCAGTACTTC. Protein sequence: CSVEVGQDYEQYF. The V and J genes are TRBV29-1 and TRBJ2-7, with a possible D match to TRBD1 (5 bases). From germline, CDR1 is SQVTM and CDR2 ANQGSEA. V dropped 1 base and J dropped 3 bases, with 10 bases sitting between them. This CDR3 has 13 amino acids.

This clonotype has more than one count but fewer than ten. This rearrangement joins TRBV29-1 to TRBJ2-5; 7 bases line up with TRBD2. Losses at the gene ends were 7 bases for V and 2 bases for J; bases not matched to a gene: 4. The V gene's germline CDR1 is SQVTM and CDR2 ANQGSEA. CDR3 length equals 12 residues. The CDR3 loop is CSAREGQETQYF. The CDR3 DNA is TGCAGCGCCAGGGAGGGGCAAGAGACCCAGTACTTC.

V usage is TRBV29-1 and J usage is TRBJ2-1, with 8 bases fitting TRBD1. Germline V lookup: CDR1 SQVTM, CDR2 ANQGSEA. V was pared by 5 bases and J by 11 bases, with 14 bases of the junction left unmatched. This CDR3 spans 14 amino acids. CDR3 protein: CSVQHGTGASQQFF. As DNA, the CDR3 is TGCAGCGTTCAACATGGGACAGGCGCATCCCAGCAGTTCTTC.

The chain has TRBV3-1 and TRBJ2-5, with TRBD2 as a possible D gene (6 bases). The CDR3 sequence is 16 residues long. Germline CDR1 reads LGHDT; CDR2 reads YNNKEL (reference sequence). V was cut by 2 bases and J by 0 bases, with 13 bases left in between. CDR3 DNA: TGTGCCAGCAGCCAAACCGGGACTTCGTACCAAGAGACCCAGTACTTC. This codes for CASSQTGTSYQETQYF.

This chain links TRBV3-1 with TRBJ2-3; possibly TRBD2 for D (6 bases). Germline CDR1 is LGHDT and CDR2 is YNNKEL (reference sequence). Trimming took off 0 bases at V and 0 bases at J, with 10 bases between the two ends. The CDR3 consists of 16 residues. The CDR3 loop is CASSQDFGGSTDTQYF. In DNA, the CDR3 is TGTGCCAGCAGCCAAGATTTCGGGGGAAGCACAGATACGCAGTATTTT.

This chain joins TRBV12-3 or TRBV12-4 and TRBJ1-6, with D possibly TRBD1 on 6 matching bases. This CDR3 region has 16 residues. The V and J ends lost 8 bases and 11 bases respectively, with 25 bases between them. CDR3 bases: TGTGCCAGCTCACTAGATCTACAGGGACTCGGTCCACCCCTCCACTTT. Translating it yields CASSLDLQGLGPPLHF.

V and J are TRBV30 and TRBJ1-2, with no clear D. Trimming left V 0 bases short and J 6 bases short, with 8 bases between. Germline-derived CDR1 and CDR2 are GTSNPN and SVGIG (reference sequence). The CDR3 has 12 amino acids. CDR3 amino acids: CAWSVRSDGYTF. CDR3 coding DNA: TGTGCCTGGAGTGTGAGGAGTGATGGCTACACCTTC.

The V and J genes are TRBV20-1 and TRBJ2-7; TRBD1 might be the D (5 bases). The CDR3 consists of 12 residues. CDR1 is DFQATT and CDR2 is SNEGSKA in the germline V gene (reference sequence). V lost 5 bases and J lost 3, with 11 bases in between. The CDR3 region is CSASQEDYEQYF. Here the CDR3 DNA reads TGCAGTGCTTCACAGGAAGACTACGAGCAGTACTTC.

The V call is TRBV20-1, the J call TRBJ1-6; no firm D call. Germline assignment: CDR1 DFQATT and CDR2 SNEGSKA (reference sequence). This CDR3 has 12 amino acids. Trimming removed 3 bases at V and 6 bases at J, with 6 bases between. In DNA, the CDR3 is TGCAGTGCTAGTGAGAGTAATTCACCCCTCCACTTT. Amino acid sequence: CSASESNSPLHF.

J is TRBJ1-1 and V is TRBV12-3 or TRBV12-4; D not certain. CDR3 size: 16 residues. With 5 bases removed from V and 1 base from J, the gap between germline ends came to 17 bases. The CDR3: CASSPLPPGTNTEAFF. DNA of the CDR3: TGTGCCAGCAGTCCCCTCCCGCCGGGAACGAACACTGAAGCTTTCTTT.